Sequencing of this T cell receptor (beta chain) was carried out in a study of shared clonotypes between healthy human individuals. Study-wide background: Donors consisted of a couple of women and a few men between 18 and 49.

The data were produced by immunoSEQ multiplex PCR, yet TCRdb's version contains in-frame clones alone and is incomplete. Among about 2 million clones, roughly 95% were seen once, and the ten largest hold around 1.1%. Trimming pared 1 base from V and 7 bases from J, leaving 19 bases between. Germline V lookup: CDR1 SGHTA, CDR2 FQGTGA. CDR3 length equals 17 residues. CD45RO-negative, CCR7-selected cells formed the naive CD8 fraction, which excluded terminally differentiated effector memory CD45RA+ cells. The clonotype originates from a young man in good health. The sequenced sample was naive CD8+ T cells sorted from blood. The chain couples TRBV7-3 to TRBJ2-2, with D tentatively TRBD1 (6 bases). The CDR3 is CASSLKPGQGMVGELFF. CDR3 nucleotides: TGTGCCAGCAGCTTAAAGCCGGGGCAGGGGATGGTCGGGGAGCTGTTTTTT.